These 17 T cell receptor beta chains share one sample of origin, sequenced in a study of blood T cell repertoires in COVID-19. Repertoires were generated with immunoSEQ multiplex PCR, while TCRdb's copy carries only in-frame clones and drops some. The sample contains about 250,000 clones, about 80% of which appear only once. The sequenced sample consisted of peripheral blood. The receptor source for this set is a man aged 80 or over with acute or convalescent COVID-19.

The V and J genes are TRBV3-1 (or the pseudogene TRBV3-2) and TRBJ2-7, with 7 bases fitting TRBD1. This CDR3 spans 14 amino acids. With V trimmed by 4 bases and J by 2 bases, 5 bases remained unmatched. Germline V gene sequence: CDR1 LGHDT, CDR2 YNNKEL (reference sequence). CDR3: CASSLQRGPYEQYF. DNA of the CDR3: TGTGCCAGCAGCCTCCAAAGGGGGCCCTACGAGCAGTACTTC.

The chain uses TRBV18 and TRBJ1-1; no reliable D call. Germline lookup yields CDR1 KGHSH and CDR2 LQKENI. Trimming removed 4 bases from V and 1 base from J, with 7 bases in between. The length of the CDR3 is 13 residues. CDR3 nucleotide sequence: TGTGCCAGCTCACGGGAGTGGAACACTGAAGCTTTCTTT. Translating gives CASSREWNTEAFF.

V usage is TRBV2 and J usage is TRBJ1-6, with TRBD1 matching over 7 bases. Germline V gene data show CDR1 as SNHLY and CDR2 as FYNNEI. The CDR3 sequence is 16 residues long. Germline trimming cut 8 bases from V and 7 bases from J; bases unmatched to any gene: 14. The CDR3 bases are TGTGCCAGCGCCCAGGGGGGTCCCAATCTAAATTCACCCCTCCACTTT. It specifies CASAQGGPNLNSPLHF.

This clone was seen only once. The chain recombines TRBV7-2 with TRBJ2-3, with no clear D. The length of the CDR3 is 12 residues. V was shortened by 5 bases and J by 4 bases, with 7 bases between the two germline ends. The germline V gene has CDR1 SGHTA and CDR2 FQGNSA. CDR3 coding DNA: TGTGCCAGCAGCCCCCCCTCAGATACGCAGTATTTT. This codes for CASSPPSDTQYF.

This clone has just a few counts. The J gene is TRBJ2-2, the V gene TRBV5-5; D remains unclear. CDR3 length equals 15 residues. The ends were cut back, 0 bases at V and 6 bases at J, with 12 bases in the middle. Germline values: CDR1 SGHKS, CDR2 YYEKEE (reference sequence). CDR3 residues: CASSLGQQVPGELFF. The CDR3 bases are TGTGCCAGCAGCTTGGGTCAGCAGGTCCCCGGGGAGCTGTTTTTT.

This rearrangement joins TRBV4-1 to TRBJ1-1, with D maybe TRBD1 (5 bases). The germline V gene encodes CDR1 MGHRA and CDR2 YSYEKL. Trimming removed 2 bases at V and 0 bases at J, with 13 bases between. The CDR3 loop spans 16 amino acids. The CDR3 is CASSQQGRGMNTEAFF. In DNA form, the CDR3 reads TGCGCCAGCAGCCAACAGGGAAGAGGAATGAACACTGAAGCTTTCTTT.

The CDR3 DNA reads as TGTGCCAGCAGGAGGGGAGGGACTAGAGTCTACAATGAGCAGTTCTTC. Translation: CASRRGGTRVYNEQFF. This sequence joins TRBV27 and TRBJ2-1, with 8 positions matching TRBD2. V lost 6 bases to trimming and J lost 3 bases; unmatched junction nucleotides: 10. The germline V gene encodes CDR1 MNHEY and CDR2 SMNVEV (reference sequence). The length of the CDR3 is 16 residues.

V gene TRBV24-1 combines with J gene TRBJ2-1; no clear D gene. Between the trimmed V and J ends, which lost 4 bases and 10 bases, there was a span of 10 bases. CDR1 KGHDR and CDR2 SFDVKD come from the germline V gene. This CDR3 region has 12 residues. CDR3 in amino acids: CATSDAVREQFF. The CDR3 DNA sequence: TGTGCCACCAGTGACGCGGTACGGGAGCAGTTCTTC.

The chain recombines TRBV7-4 with TRBJ2-2; 10 bases align to TRBD2. V lost 3 bases to trimming and J lost 3 bases; unmatched junction nucleotides: 13. Germline V lookup: CDR1 SGHVT, CDR2 SQSDAQ. This CDR3 spans 19 amino acids. CDR3 DNA sequence: TGTGCCAGCAGCTTTAGCGGAGCTAGCGGGAGAAGGGACACCGGGGAGCTGTTTTTT. The encoded protein is CASSFSGASGRRDTGELFF.

This clone was observed a single time. This chain links TRBV5-1 with TRBJ1-6; 7 bases agree with TRBD1. CDR1 is SGHRS, CDR2 YFSETQ, per germline. The CDR3 runs 14 residues. Germline trimming cut 4 bases from V and 9 bases from J; bases unmatched to any gene: 7. The CDR3 loop reads CASSPDRDGSPLHF. CDR3 in DNA: TGCGCCAGCAGCCCCGACAGGGACGGTTCACCCCTCCACTTT.

This chain joins TRBV28 and TRBJ2-7; a possible D gene is TRBD2 (7 bases). This CDR3 has 14 residues. Trimming left V 6 bases short and J 3 bases short, with 15 bases between. Germline CDR1 reads MDHEN; CDR2 reads SYDVKM. CDR3 sequence: CASRMSGGGYEQYF. The CDR3 bases are TGTGCCAGCAGGATGTCGGGGGGCGGCTACGAGCAGTACTTC.

The rearrangement uses TRBV10-3 and TRBJ2-7, with TRBD1 matching 8 bases. The CDR3 covers 17 residues. The junction had 10 bases not matched to a gene; V was cut back by 3 bases and J by 0 bases. Germline V gene sequence: CDR1 ENHRY, CDR2 SYGVKD. Here the CDR3 reads CAISDISGQGPSYEQYF. The DNA of the CDR3 is TGTGCCATCAGTGATATAAGCGGACAGGGACCCTCCTACGAGCAGTACTTC.

This clone was counted between two and nine times. The chain employs TRBV6-1 and TRBJ1-5, with TRBD1 matching 9 bases. The germline CDR1 and CDR2 sequences are MNHNS and SASEGT. This CDR3 comprises 16 residues. V shed 4 bases, J shed 0 bases, and the junction held 4 bases outside the gene matches. CDR3 in DNA: TGTGCCAGCAGTGGTCACAGGGGGCCTAGCAATCAGCCCCAGCATTTT. This sequence encodes CASSGHRGPSNQPQHF.

The chain uses TRBV29-1 and TRBJ1-2; 7 bases line up with TRBD1. Germline lookup yields CDR1 SQVTM and CDR2 ANQGSEA. The CDR3 runs 16 residues. Trimming removed 5 bases from V and 5 bases from J; junction bases left unmatched: 17. CDR3 nucleotides: TGCAGCGTTTGGGGTTCCATCGCAGGGACAGTTTATGGCTACACCTTC. The encoded protein is CSVWGSIAGTVYGYTF.

The CDR3 sequence is CASSEAGTPYEQYF. The CDR3 DNA reads TGTGCCAGCAGCGAAGCCGGGACTCCCTACGAGCAGTACTTC. The genes are TRBV25-1 and TRBJ2-7; possibly TRBD2 for D (6 bases). Germline CDR1 is MGHDK and CDR2 is SYGVNS. Trimming pared 6 bases from V and 2 bases from J, leaving 14 bases between. CDR3 length: 14 amino acids.

This clone was recorded only once. V gene TRBV25-1 combines with J gene TRBJ1-5; 7 bases agree with TRBD1. Germline V lookup: CDR1 MGHDK, CDR2 SYGVNS. The J segment lost 7 bases and the V segment lost 6 bases, leaving 18 bases of the junction unmatched. The CDR3 is 17 amino acids. The CDR3 loop is CASSYTTGDQGPQPQHF. The CDR3 DNA follows: TGTGCCAGCAGCTATACCACAGGGGACCAGGGGCCGCAGCCCCAGCATTTT.

The chain uses TRBV19 and TRBJ1-2; 7 bases align to TRBD1. V shed 3 bases and J 1 base; nucleotides not matched to a gene: 5. The length of the CDR3 is 15 residues. In germline, CDR1 is LNHDA, CDR2 SQIVND (reference sequence). CDR3 DNA sequence: TGTGCCAGTAGTATTGAGGGACAGCTTAACTATGGCTACACCTTC. Protein sequence: CASSIEGQLNYGYTF.